A single T cell receptor beta chain is shown here with its context. Its antigen is undetermined. CDR1 and CDR2 from the germline V gene are MDHEN and SYDVKM. The CDR3 extends over 15 amino acids. Trimming shortened V by 10 bases and J by 4 bases, and 21 bases separated the two germline ends. The data were taken from a study of OX40 agonist ivuxolimab in advanced cancers. Overall study context: Of mixed ages from about 23 to 79 and averaging approximately 60 years, the group was over 80% male. Partial responses were achieved by three patients, one with hepatocellular carcinoma and two with cutaneous melanoma.

TCRdb's table, derived via immunoSEQ multiplex PCR, lists solely in-frame clones and lacks some. Found here are tens of thousands of clones, roughly 94% of them singletons; the top ten hold around 12%. Study-level results: Clonal expansion among partial responders at 0.1-3.0 mg/kg ranked near the lowest. The CD4+ and CD8+ T cells in the blood had expanded clonally by week 6 at 0.1 to 3.0 mg/kg.

The sample consisted of CD4+ or CD8+ T cells sorted from blood, taken in a trial of the OX40 agonist ivuxolimab. This chain links TRBV28 with TRBJ2-3; no reliable D call. This TCR came from an adult with an advanced solid tumor such as melanoma, head and neck, liver or kidney cancer. The CDR3 loop is CATSTEGKGPDTQYF. DNA of the CDR3: TGTGCCACGTCCACCGAAGGGAAGGGCCCAGATACGCAGTATTTT.